These 20 T cell receptor beta chains were sequenced from one sample in a study of blood T cell repertoires in COVID-19. Clones were sequenced by immunoSEQ multiplex PCR, and TCRdb holds only the in-frame ones, with some missing. This sample has some 360,000 clones, with 70% to 90% found just once. Sequencing used peripheral blood. These receptors originate from a woman aged 60 to 75 with COVID-19, enrolled during active disease.

V usage is TRBV28 and J usage is TRBJ1-3; D is uncertain. Germline-derived CDR1 and CDR2 are MDHEN and SYDVKM. This CDR3 has 15 residues. V shed 2 bases and J shed 0 bases, with 8 bases lying between them. CDR3 loop: CASSLPVLSGNTIYF. CDR3 in DNA: TGTGCCAGCAGTTTACCTGTTCTCTCTGGAAACACCATATATTTT.

This clone was recorded only once. The V and J genes are TRBV7-9 and TRBJ1-2, with 10 bases that match TRBD1. The V and J ends lost 1 base and 3 bases, in that order; junction bases with no gene match: 5. Germline values: CDR1 SEHNR, CDR2 FQNEAQ (reference sequence). The CDR3 is 16 residues long. The CDR3 DNA reads as TGTGCCAGCAGCTTAGACGGGACAGGGGAGGACTATGGCTACACCTTC. Translated, it gives CASSLDGTGEDYGYTF. Full variable domain (missing parts from reference TRBV7-9 and TRBJ1-2): DTGVSQNPRHKITKRGQNVTFRCDPISEHNRLYWYRQTLGQGPEFLTYFQNEAQLEKSRLLSDRFSAERPKGSFSTLEIQRTEQGDSAMYLCASSLDGTGEDYGYTFGSGTRLTVV.

The chain joins TRBV3-1 (or the pseudogene TRBV3-2) to TRBJ2-1, with D hard to call. The length of the CDR3 is 16 residues. The germline V and J ends were trimmed by 4 bases and 5 bases, with 18 bases remaining between them. CDR1 is LGHDT and CDR2 is YNNKEL in the germline V gene (reference sequence). This CDR3 reads CASSPRDALTDNEQFF. CDR3 DNA sequence: TGTGCCAGCAGCCCGCGTGATGCCCTCACTGACAATGAGCAGTTCTTC.

CDR3 nucleotides: TGTGCCAGCAGCTTGGGGGCCGCCAGACAGGGCTCGAGCACTGAAGCTTTCTTT. The encoded protein is CASSLGAARQGSSTEAFF. The gene calls are TRBV5-6 and TRBJ1-1; TRBD1 matches at 7 bases. CDR3 length: 18 amino acids. The V gene end was trimmed by 0 bases and the J gene end by 4 bases; junction bases not matched to a gene: 15. CDR1 is SGHDT and CDR2 is YYEEEE in the germline V gene.

The J gene is TRBJ1-1, the V gene TRBV19; D is unresolved. Trimming pared 8 bases from V and 1 base from J, leaving 8 bases between. Germline-derived CDR1 and CDR2 are LNHDA and SQIVND (reference sequence). The CDR3 is 12 amino acids. In DNA, the CDR3 is TGTGCCAGTTCTAGGTCGAACACTGAAGCTTTCTTT. Its translation: CASSRSNTEAFF.

Only one count was recorded for this clone. The chain carries TRBV6-5 and TRBJ2-7; 14 positions agree with TRBD2. V lost 4 bases, J lost 5 bases, and 7 bases stayed unmatched. The CDR3 loop spans 16 amino acids. CDR1 is MNHEY, CDR2 SVGAGI, per germline. The CDR3 sequence: CASSSRLAGGHHEQYF. Here the CDR3 DNA reads TGTGCCAGCAGTTCGCGACTAGCGGGGGGGCACCACGAGCAGTACTTC.

V usage is TRBV4-1 and J usage is TRBJ2-2, with D perhaps matching TRBD1 (6 bases). The V and J ends lost 6 bases and 4 bases respectively, with 18 bases between them. The CDR3 runs 16 residues. The germline CDR1 and CDR2 sequences are MGHRA and YSYEKL. In DNA form, the CDR3 reads TGCGCCAGCAGACTAGGGACCCCCAGGGGCACCGGGGAGCTGTTTTTT. As protein: CASRLGTPRGTGELFF.

The chain recombines TRBV5-5 with TRBJ1-1, with 7 bases identical to TRBD1. Losses at the gene ends were 4 bases for V and 1 base for J; bases not matched to a gene: 7. This CDR3 has 15 residues. Germline CDR1 SGHKS, CDR2 YYEKEE (reference sequence). In DNA form, the CDR3 reads TGTGCCAGCAGCCCCCTTGGGACAGCGAACACTGAAGCTTTCTTT. Its translation: CASSPLGTANTEAFF.

The chain combines TRBV4-1 with TRBJ1-2; D unclear. CDR1 MGHRA and CDR2 YSYEKL come from the germline V gene. The CDR3 loop spans 14 amino acids. The V and J ends lost 2 bases and 7 bases respectively, with 14 bases between them. The CDR3, as DNA: TGCGCCAGCAGCCAACTGTTGGAGGGCAGTGGCTACACCTTC. This codes for CASSQLLEGSGYTF.

The genes are TRBV7-9 and TRBJ1-2, with 8 bases identical to TRBD1. The CDR3 sequence is 14 residues long. Germline CDR1 and CDR2: SEHNR and FQNEAQ (reference sequence). V shed 7 bases, J shed 4 bases, and the junction held 8 bases outside the gene matches. The CDR3: CASTSGGSPYGYTF. The CDR3 bases are TGTGCCAGCACCTCAGGGGGCAGTCCCTATGGCTACACCTTC.

The CDR3 region has the DNA TGCGCCAGCAGCCGGGGGGTCGGGACGCGAACTGAAGCTTTCTTT. This codes for CASSRGVGTRTEAFF. The chain couples TRBV5-1 to TRBJ1-1, with a weak D call TRBD1 (5 bases). The V gene's germline CDR1 is SGHRS and CDR2 YFSETQ. The CDR3 is 15 amino acids. V lost 4 bases, J lost 5 bases, and 18 bases lay in between.

The V call is TRBV30, the J call TRBJ2-7; a weak D match, TRBD1 (6 bases). V shed 0 bases and J shed 2 bases, with 17 bases lying between them. Germline CDR1 GTSNPN, CDR2 SVGIG (reference sequence). The CDR3 has 16 amino acids. CDR3 DNA: TGTGCCTGGAGTGTACAATGTGGGGGCTCTCCCTACGAGCAGTACTTC. It is translated as CAWSVQCGGSPYEQYF.

The chain links TRBV7-9 to TRBJ2-2; 9 nucleotides align to TRBD1. The CDR3 contains 16 residues. The junction had 8 bases not matched to a gene; V was cut back by 7 bases and J by 2 bases. Germline lookup yields CDR1 SEHNR and CDR2 FQNEAQ (reference sequence). CDR3 in amino acids: CASIGWDRANTGELFF. CDR3 DNA sequence: TGTGCCAGCATCGGATGGGACAGGGCCAACACCGGGGAGCTGTTTTTT.

This clone has only a few counts. The rearrangement links TRBV11-3 to TRBJ2-7, with D perhaps matching TRBD1 (5 bases). Looked up from germline, CDR1 is SGHNT and CDR2 is YENEEA. The CDR3 is 13 amino acids. With 5 bases removed from V and 3 bases from J, the gap between germline ends came to 11 bases. CDR3 region: CASSGQGSYEQYF. The CDR3 DNA sequence: TGTGCCAGCAGCGGCCAGGGTAGCTACGAGCAGTACTTC.

V and J are TRBV4-1 and TRBJ2-1; D may be TRBD2 (5 bases). Germline CDR1 and CDR2: MGHRA and YSYEKL. V lost 2 bases and J lost 5, with 10 bases in between. The CDR3 length is 14 residues. The CDR3 reads CASSQIELDNEQFF. The CDR3 DNA is TGCGCCAGCAGCCAAATCGAACTAGACAATGAGCAGTTCTTC.

This chain joins TRBV27 and TRBJ1-4, with 10 bases aligning to TRBD1. The CDR3 totals 15 residues. V lost 5 bases, J lost 8 bases, and 8 bases stayed unmatched. CDR1 and CDR2 from the germline V gene are MNHEY and SMNVEV (reference sequence). CDR3 sequence: CASSSRTGGLEKLFF. The CDR3 region has the DNA TGTGCCAGCAGTAGTCGGACAGGGGGGCTGGAAAAACTGTTTTTT. The variable domain in full, completed from reference TRBV27 and TRBJ1-4, reads EAQVTQNPRYLITVTGKKLTVTCSQNMNHEYMSWYRQDPGLGLRQIYYSMNVEVTDKGDVPEGYKVSRKEKRNFPLILESPSPNQTSLYFCASSSRTGGLEKLFFGSGTQLSVL.

This CDR3 is CASSQGGSGSAGEQYF. CDR3 DNA: TGTGCCAGCAGCCAAGGGGGTAGCGGGAGTGCCGGCGAGCAGTACTTC. V is TRBV14 and J is TRBJ2-7; 9 bases are shared with TRBD2. The germline gives CDR1 SGHDN, CDR2 FVKESK. The CDR3 loop spans 16 amino acids. V dropped 1 base and J dropped 6; count of bases not matched to a gene: 10.

This chain connects TRBV5-1 to TRBJ2-7; the D gene is possibly TRBD2 (5 bases). The CDR3 totals 14 residues. Trimming stripped 7 bases from V and 0 bases from J, with 14 bases between. The germline gives CDR1 SGHRS, CDR2 YFSETQ. CDR3 loop: CASAGIGISYEQYF. The DNA for the CDR3 is TGCGCCAGCGCAGGAATCGGGATCTCCTACGAGCAGTACTTC.

The chain employs TRBV6-5 and TRBJ1-3, with D perhaps TRBD1 (5 bases). CDR3 length equals 15 residues. V lost 6 bases, J lost 0 bases, and 12 bases lay in between. CDR1 MNHEY and CDR2 SVGAGI come from the germline V gene. The CDR3 spells CASSPNRHSGNTIYF. CDR3 DNA: TGTGCCAGCAGCCCGAACAGGCACTCTGGAAACACCATATATTTT.

The chain recombines TRBV7-6 with TRBJ2-2, with D perhaps matching TRBD2 (5 bases). V shed 2 bases and J shed 5 bases, with 9 bases lying between them. The CDR3 spans 14 residues. In germline, CDR1 is SGHVS, CDR2 FNYEAQ. The CDR3, as DNA: TGTGCCAGCAGCTTATTGGGAGCGACCGGGGAGCTGTTTTTT. Translated, it gives CASSLLGATGELFF.